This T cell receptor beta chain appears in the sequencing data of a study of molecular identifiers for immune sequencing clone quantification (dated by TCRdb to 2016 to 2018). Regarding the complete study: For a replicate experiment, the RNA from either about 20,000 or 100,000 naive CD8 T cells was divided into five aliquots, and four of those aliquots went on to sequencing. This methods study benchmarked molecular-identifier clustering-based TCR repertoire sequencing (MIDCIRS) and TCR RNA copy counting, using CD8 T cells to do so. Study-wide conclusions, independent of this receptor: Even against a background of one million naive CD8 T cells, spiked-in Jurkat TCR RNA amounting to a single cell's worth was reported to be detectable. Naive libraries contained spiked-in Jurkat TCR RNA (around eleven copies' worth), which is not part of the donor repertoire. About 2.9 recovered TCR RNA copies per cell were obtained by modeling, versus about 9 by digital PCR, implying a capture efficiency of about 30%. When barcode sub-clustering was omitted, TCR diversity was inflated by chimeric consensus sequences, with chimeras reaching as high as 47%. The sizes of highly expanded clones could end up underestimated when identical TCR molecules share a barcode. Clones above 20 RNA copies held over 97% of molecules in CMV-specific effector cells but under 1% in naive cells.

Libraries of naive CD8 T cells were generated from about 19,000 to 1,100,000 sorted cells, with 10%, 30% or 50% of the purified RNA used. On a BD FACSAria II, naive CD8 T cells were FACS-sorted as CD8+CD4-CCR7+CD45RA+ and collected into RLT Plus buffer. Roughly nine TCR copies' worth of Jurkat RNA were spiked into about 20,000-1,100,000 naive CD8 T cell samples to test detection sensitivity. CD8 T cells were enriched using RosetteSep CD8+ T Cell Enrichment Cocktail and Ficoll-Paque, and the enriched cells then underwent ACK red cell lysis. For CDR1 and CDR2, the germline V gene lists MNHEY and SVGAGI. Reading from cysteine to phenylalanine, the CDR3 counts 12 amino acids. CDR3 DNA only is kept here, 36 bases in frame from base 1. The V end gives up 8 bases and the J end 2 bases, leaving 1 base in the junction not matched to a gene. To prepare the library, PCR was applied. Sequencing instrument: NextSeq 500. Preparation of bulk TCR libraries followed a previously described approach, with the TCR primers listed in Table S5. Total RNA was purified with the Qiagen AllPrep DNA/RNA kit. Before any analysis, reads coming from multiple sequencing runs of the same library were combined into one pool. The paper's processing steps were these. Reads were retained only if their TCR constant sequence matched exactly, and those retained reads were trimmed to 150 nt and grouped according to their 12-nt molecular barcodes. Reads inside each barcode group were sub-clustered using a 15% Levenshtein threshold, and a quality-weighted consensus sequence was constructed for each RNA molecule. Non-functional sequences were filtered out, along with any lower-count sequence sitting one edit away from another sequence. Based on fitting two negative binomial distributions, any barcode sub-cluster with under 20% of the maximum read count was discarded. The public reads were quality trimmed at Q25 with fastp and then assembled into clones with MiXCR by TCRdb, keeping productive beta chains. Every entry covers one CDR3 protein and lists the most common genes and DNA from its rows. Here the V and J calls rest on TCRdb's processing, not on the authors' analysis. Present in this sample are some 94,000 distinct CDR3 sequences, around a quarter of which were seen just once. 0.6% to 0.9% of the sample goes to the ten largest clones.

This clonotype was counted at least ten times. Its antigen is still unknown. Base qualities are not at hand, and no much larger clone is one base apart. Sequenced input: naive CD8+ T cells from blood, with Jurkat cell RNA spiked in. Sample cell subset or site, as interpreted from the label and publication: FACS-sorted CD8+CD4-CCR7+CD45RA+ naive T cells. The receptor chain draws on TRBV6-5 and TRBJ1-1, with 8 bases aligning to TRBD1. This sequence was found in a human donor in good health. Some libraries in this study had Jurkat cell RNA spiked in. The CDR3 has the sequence CASGQGNTEAFF. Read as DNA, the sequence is TGTGCCAGCGGACAGGGTAACACTGAAGCTTTCTTT.